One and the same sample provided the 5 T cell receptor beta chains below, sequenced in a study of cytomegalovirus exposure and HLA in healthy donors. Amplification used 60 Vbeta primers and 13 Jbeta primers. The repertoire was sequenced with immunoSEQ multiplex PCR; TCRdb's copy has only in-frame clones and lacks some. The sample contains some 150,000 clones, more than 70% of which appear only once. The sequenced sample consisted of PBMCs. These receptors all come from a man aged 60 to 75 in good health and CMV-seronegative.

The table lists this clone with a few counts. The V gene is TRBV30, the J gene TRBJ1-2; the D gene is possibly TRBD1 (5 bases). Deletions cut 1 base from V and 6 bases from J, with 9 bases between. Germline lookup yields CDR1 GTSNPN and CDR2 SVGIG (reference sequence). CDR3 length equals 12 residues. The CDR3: CAWSESGNGYTF. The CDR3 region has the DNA TGTGCCTGGAGTGAGTCAGGGAATGGCTACACCTTC. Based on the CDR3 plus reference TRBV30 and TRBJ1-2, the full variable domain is SQTIHQWPATLVQPVGSPLSLECTVEGTSNPNLYWYRQAAGRGLQLLFYSVGIGQISSEVPQNLSASRPQDRQFILSSKKLLLSDSGFYLCAWSESGNGYTFGSGTRLTVV.

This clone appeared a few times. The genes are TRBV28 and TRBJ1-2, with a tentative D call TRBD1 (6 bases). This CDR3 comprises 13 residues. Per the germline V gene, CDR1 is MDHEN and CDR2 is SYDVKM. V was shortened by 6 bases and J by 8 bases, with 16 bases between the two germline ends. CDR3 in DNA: TGTGCCAGCAGGCCCAACTGGGGGCGAGGCTACACCTTC. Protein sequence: CASRPNWGRGYTF.

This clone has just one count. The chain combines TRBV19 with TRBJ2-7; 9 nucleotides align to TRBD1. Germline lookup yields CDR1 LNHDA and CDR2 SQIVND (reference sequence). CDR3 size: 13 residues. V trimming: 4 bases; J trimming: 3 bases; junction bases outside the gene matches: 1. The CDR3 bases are TGTGCCAGTAGTACGACAGGGGGCTACGAGCAGTACTTC. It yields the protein CASSTTGGYEQYF.

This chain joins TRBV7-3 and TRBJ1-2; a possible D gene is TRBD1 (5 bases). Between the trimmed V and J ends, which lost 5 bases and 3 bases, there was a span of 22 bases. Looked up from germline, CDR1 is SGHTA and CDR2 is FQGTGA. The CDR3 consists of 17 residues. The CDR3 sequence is CASSPRRRGPRDYGYTF. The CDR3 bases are TGTGCCAGCAGCCCCCGCCGGAGGGGCCCCCGAGACTATGGCTACACCTTC.

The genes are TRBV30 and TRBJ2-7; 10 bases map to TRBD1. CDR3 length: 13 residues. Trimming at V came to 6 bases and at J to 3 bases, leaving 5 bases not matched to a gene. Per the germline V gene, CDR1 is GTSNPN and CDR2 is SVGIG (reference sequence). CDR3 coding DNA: TGTGCCTGCTCCGGGACAGGGGACTACGAGCAGTACTTC. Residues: CACSGTGDYEQYF.